This passage covers 24 T cell receptor beta chains from one sample sequenced in a study of blood T cell repertoires in COVID-19. Assay: immunoSEQ multiplex PCR; the TCRdb copy retains only in-frame clones and omits some. The table records some 87,000 clones, around 87% of them present only once. Sequencing input: peripheral blood. Source of these receptors: a human donor in a cohort sampled during active COVID-19.

This rearrangement joins TRBV7-2 to TRBJ1-5; 9 bases align to TRBD1. Trimming cost V 4 bases and J 6 bases; bases outside gene matches: 4. Germline CDR1 SGHTA, CDR2 FQGNSA. This CDR3 spans 14 amino acids. The CDR3 loop reads CASSYDRGGQPQHF. The CDR3 DNA sequence: TGTGCCAGCAGCTACGACAGGGGGGGTCAGCCCCAGCATTTT.

This chain uses TRBV6-5 with TRBJ1-2, with TRBD1 matching over 10 bases. Germline CDR1 is MNHEY and CDR2 is SVGAGI. V was clipped by 4 bases and J by 2 bases; unmatched bases: 7. The CDR3 runs to 16 residues. The CDR3 loop reads CASSWRGQGVNYGYTF. DNA of the CDR3: TGTGCCAGCAGTTGGAGAGGACAGGGGGTAAACTATGGCTACACCTTC.

This clone was recorded once. V and J are TRBV7-2 and TRBJ1-3; the D is unclear. Trimming removed 4 bases from V and 0 bases from J, with 10 bases in between. Germline V CDR1 and CDR2: SGHTA, FQGNSA. This CDR3 is 15 amino acids long. The CDR3 sequence is CASSSYSDSGNTIYF. Here the CDR3 DNA reads TGTGCCAGCAGCTCATACAGTGACTCTGGAAACACCATATATTTT.

The CDR3 is CASSQSGQETQYF. CDR3 nucleotides: TGTGCCAGCAGCCAGTCAGGGCAAGAGACCCAGTACTTC. The chain is built from TRBV7-7 and TRBJ2-5, with a weak D call TRBD1 (5 bases). The germline V gene encodes CDR1 SSHAT and CDR2 FNYEAQ (reference sequence). The ends were cut back, 5 bases at V and 2 bases at J, with 9 bases in the middle. CDR3 length: 13 amino acids.

Here the CDR3 DNA reads TGTGCCTGGAAGCGGGGCCGTCATGAAAAACTGTTTTTT. Protein: CAWKRGRHEKLFF. The V call is TRBV30, the J call TRBJ1-4; possibly TRBD1 for D (5 bases). Trimming pared 4 bases from V and 6 bases from J, leaving 12 bases between. Germline-derived CDR1 and CDR2 are GTSNPN and SVGIG (reference sequence). The CDR3 is made up of 13 amino acids. The full variable domain, its missing parts supplied by reference TRBV30 and TRBJ1-4, is SQTIHQWPATLVQPVGSPLSLECTVEGTSNPNLYWYRQAAGRGLQLLFYSVGIGQISSEVPQNLSASRPQDRQFILSSKKLLLSDSGFYLCAWKRGRHEKLFFGSGTQLSVL.

The CDR3 sequence: CASSQGGQDLWNTF. CDR3 in DNA: TGTGCCAGCAGCCAAGGGGGGCAGGACCTTTGGAACACCTTC. The rearrangement uses TRBV14 and TRBJ1-2; a weak D match, TRBD1 (6 bases). Per the germline V gene, CDR1 is SGHDN and CDR2 is FVKESK. CDR3 size: 14 residues. V shed 1 base and J shed 12 bases, with 18 bases lying between them. Based on the CDR3 plus reference TRBV14 and TRBJ1-2, the full variable domain is EAGVTQFPSHSVIEKGQTVTLRCDPISGHDNLYWYRRVMGKEIKFLLHFVKESKQDESGMPNNRFLAERTGGTYSTLKVQPAELEDSGVYFCASSQGGQDLWNTFGSGTRLTVV.

The V call is TRBV5-1, the J call TRBJ1-4; 9 bases align to TRBD1. Germline trimming cut 7 bases from V and 10 bases from J; bases unmatched to any gene: 8. This CDR3 comprises 13 residues. CDR1 is SGHRS and CDR2 is YFSETQ in the germline V gene. CDR3 amino acids: CASFRDRDGKLFF. CDR3 nucleotide sequence: TGCGCCAGCTTCCGGGACAGGGATGGAAAACTGTTTTTT.

V and J are TRBV13 and TRBJ1-2; D gene uncertain. CDR1 and CDR2 (germline): PRHDT, FYEKMQ (reference sequence). The CDR3 extends over 14 amino acids. V was clipped by 2 bases and J by 6 bases, with 13 bases between them. CDR3 region: CASSLSRRRHGYTF. In DNA form, the CDR3 reads TGTGCCAGCAGCTTAAGCAGGCGAAGGCATGGCTACACCTTC.

V and J are TRBV11-2 and TRBJ2-3, with a tentative D call TRBD1 (6 bases). The germline CDR1 and CDR2 sequences are SGHAT and FQNNGV. The CDR3 is made up of 12 amino acids. V shed 3 bases and J shed 10 bases, with 11 bases lying between them. The CDR3 bases are TGTGCCAGCAGCTTGGAACAGGGTCCGCAGTATTTT. Encoded protein: CASSLEQGPQYF.

The rearrangement links TRBV27 to TRBJ2-3; 10 bases are a match to TRBD1. Per germline, CDR1 MNHEY and CDR2 SMNVEV (reference sequence). J lost 5 bases, V lost 3 bases, and 8 bases had no gene match. CDR3 length: 16 residues. The CDR3 DNA follows: TGTGCCAGCAGTTTGCGGACAGGGGGGAGTAAAGATACGCAGTATTTT. It codes for CASSLRTGGSKDTQYF.

The chain employs TRBV19 and TRBJ2-1, with TRBD2 as a possible D gene (5 bases). Trimming took 8 bases from V and 9 from J, leaving 8 bases between them. The CDR3 contains 10 residues. Germline V lookup: CDR1 LNHDA, CDR2 SQIVND (reference sequence). CDR3 DNA sequence: TGTGCCAGTGTGGGGAGTGAGCAGTTCTTC. This encodes CASVGSEQFF.

In DNA form, the CDR3 reads TGTGCCAGCAGCGAGACAGGGTTCGGTGAAAAACTGTTTTTT. It translates to CASSETGFGEKLFF. The chain uses TRBV9 and TRBJ1-4; 7 bases are shared with TRBD1. The ends lost 3 bases at V and 7 bases at J; junction bases unmatched: 6. The germline CDR1 and CDR2 sequences are SGDLS and YYNGEE. CDR3 size: 14 residues.

J is TRBJ1-4 and V is TRBV18; D gene uncertain. The CDR3 totals 15 residues. Trimming pared 2 bases from V and 0 bases from J, leaving 7 bases between. Per the germline V gene, CDR1 is KGHSH and CDR2 is LQKENI. The CDR3 loop is CASSPDGATNEKLFF. The CDR3 DNA reads TGTGCCAGCTCACCAGACGGGGCAACTAATGAAAAACTGTTTTTT.

This sequence joins TRBV9 and TRBJ2-7; 10 bases line up with TRBD1. J gave up 3 bases and V 2 bases, and 5 bases lay outside the gene matches. Germline values: CDR1 SGDLS, CDR2 YYNGEE. The CDR3 is 15 residues long. CDR3 loop: CASSVGGTGVYEQYF. In DNA form, the CDR3 reads TGTGCCAGCAGCGTGGGGGGGACAGGGGTCTACGAGCAGTACTTC.

The V gene is TRBV7-2, the J gene TRBJ1-6; no clear D gene. The CDR3 runs 12 residues. Germline CDR1 is SGHTA and CDR2 is FQGNSA. V was trimmed by 6 bases and J by 7 bases, leaving 7 bases between them. DNA for the CDR3: TGTGCCAGCAGAGCACGCAATTCACCCCTCCACTTT. Translated: CASRARNSPLHF. Supplemented by reference TRBV7-2 and TRBJ1-6, the full variable domain reads GAGVSQSPSNKVTEKGKDVELRCDPISGHTALYWYRQSLGQGLEFLIYFQGNSAPDKSGLPSDRFSAERTGGSVSTLTIQRTQQEDSAVYLCASRARNSPLHFGNGTRLTVT.

The chain is built from TRBV7-9 and TRBJ1-5; TRBD1 might be the D (5 bases). V was pared by 5 bases and J by 2 bases, with 7 bases between. Looked up from germline, CDR1 is SEHNR and CDR2 is FQNEAQ (reference sequence). The length of the CDR3 is 13 residues. CDR3 residues: CASSGGGNQPQHF. CDR3 sequence (DNA): TGTGCCAGCAGCGGAGGGGGCAATCAGCCCCAGCATTTT.

The sample holds one count of this clone. This chain connects TRBV6-5 to TRBJ1-1; a possible D gene is TRBD1 (6 bases). The CDR3 sequence is 14 residues long. The V end was cut by 4 bases, the J end by 4 bases, with 13 bases between. Germline V lookup: CDR1 MNHEY, CDR2 SVGAGI. This CDR3 reads CASSFSGAGTEAFF. For the CDR3, the DNA is TGTGCCAGCAGTTTTTCAGGGGCTGGCACTGAAGCTTTCTTT.

The count of this clone is one. The chain has TRBV6-5 and TRBJ1-2; a weak D match, TRBD1 (5 bases). The V gene lost 10 bases and the J gene lost 7 bases, with 19 bases spanning the gap. Germline V gene sequence: CDR1 MNHEY, CDR2 SVGAGI. This CDR3 is 13 amino acids long. CDR3 sequence reads: CATLQDLQRGYTF. The DNA of the CDR3 is TGTGCCACTTTACAGGACCTCCAACGTGGCTACACCTTC.

The chain has TRBV30 and TRBJ1-6; 11 nucleotides align to TRBD1. The CDR3 is 13 residues long. In germline, CDR1 is GTSNPN, CDR2 SVGIG (reference sequence). Trimming cost V 4 bases and J 9 bases; bases outside gene matches: 2. The CDR3 DNA sequence: TGTGCCTGGATGGGGACAGGGGGTTCACCCCTCCACTTT. Translation gives CAWMGTGGSPLHF.

The J gene is TRBJ2-6, the V gene TRBV9; 7 bases line up with TRBD1. V shed 2 bases and J 0 bases; nucleotides not matched to a gene: 2. The length of the CDR3 is 16 residues. The V gene's germline CDR1 is SGDLS and CDR2 YYNGEE. CDR3 coding DNA: TGTGCCAGCAGCGTCGGGACAGCCTCTGGGGCCAACGTCCTGACTTTC. Translating gives CASSVGTASGANVLTF.

The chain employs TRBV5-4 and TRBJ1-1, with D unclear. The V end was cut by 4 bases, the J end by 0 bases, with 10 bases between. CDR3 length: 14 amino acids. Looked up from germline, CDR1 is SGHNT and CDR2 is YYREEE (reference sequence). CDR3 protein: CASSGQIMNTEAFF. CDR3 DNA sequence: TGTGCCAGCAGCGGGCAGATAATGAACACTGAAGCTTTCTTT.

The gene calls are TRBV19 and TRBJ1-3; D unclear. Germline CDR1 and CDR2: LNHDA and SQIVND (reference sequence). Trimming cost V 3 bases and J 4 bases, with 7 bases left between them. The CDR3 has 13 amino acids. CDR3 amino acids: CASSIGRGNTIYF. DNA of the CDR3: TGTGCCAGTAGTATCGGCAGGGGAAACACCATATATTTT.

The rearrangement uses TRBV3-1 (or the pseudogene TRBV3-2) and TRBJ2-2; possibly TRBD2 for D (7 bases). The CDR3 is 14 residues long. Germline CDR1 is LGHDT and CDR2 is YNNKEL (reference sequence). V dropped 7 bases and J dropped 4 bases, with 13 bases sitting between them. This CDR3 reads CASTKGGGTGELFF. DNA for the CDR3: TGTGCCAGCACCAAAGGGGGGGGCACCGGGGAGCTGTTTTTT.

CDR3 loop: CASSLDRGSNTGELFF. CDR3 nucleotide sequence: TGCGCCAGCAGCCTGGACAGGGGGTCCAACACCGGGGAGCTGTTTTTT. This sequence joins TRBV5-1 and TRBJ2-2, with 10 bases fitting TRBD1. V shed 4 bases and J 2 bases; nucleotides not matched to a gene: 5. CDR3 length: 16 residues. Germline V gene lookup returns CDR1 SGHRS and CDR2 YFSETQ.